This T cell receptor beta chain appears in the sequencing data of a study of long-term antiretroviral therapy in people with HIV. Overall study context: The earliest samples came from an era when ART typically awaited falling CD4 counts. Study findings and constraints: Every time point showed a repertoire led by clones expanded before ART.

Treated in the United States were all of the participants with HIV. Samples were assayed with immunoSEQ v3.0 at survey level. Samples were sequenced targeting roughly 40,000-55,000 T-cell genomes each. Some clones are missing from TCRdb's copy, which holds only in-frame ones; the method was immunoSEQ multiplex PCR. Of tens of thousands of clones in the sample, more than 75% were seen once. Notes on this clone: Its antigen is not identified.

Trimming removed 1 base from V and 4 bases from J; junction bases left unmatched: 4. The germline V gene encodes CDR1 SQVTM and CDR2 ANQGSEA. CDR3 length: 14 amino acids. This clonotype was obtained from a woman in her twenties or thirties with HIV. Material: unsorted PBMCs, obtained 2.7 to 2.9 years before starting antiretroviral therapy. The chain uses TRBV29-1 and TRBJ2-5, with 9 positions matching TRBD2. The CDR3 loop is CSVEGAGGRETQYF. CDR3 bases: TGCAGCGTTGAAGGTGCGGGGGGGCGAGAGACCCAGTACTTC. Drawing the rest from reference TRBV29-1 and TRBJ2-5, the complete variable domain is SAVISQKPSRDICQRGTSLTIQCQVDSQVTMMFWYRQQPGQSLTLIATANQGSEATYESGFVIDKFPISRPNLTFSTLTVSNMSPEDSSIYLCSVEGAGGRETQYFGPGTRLLVL.